This T cell receptor (beta chain) was recorded in a study of T cell repertoires in cytomegalovirus infection. The wider study: Selection of CMV epitopes for the study included recently identified HLA-C-restricted and well-studied HLA-B-restricted ones. From public TCR beta signatures came an indication of both CMV infection and matching HLA type.

TCRdb reprocessed the reads via MiXCR and lists one record per CDR3 protein. The data show around 770,000 distinct CDR3 sequences, about 27% seen once. Between the trimmed V and J ends, which lost 6 bases and 7 bases, there was a span of 15 bases. The CDR3 runs to 13 residues. Germline V CDR1 and CDR2: MNHEY, SMNVEV (reference sequence). Study results and caveats: Dominating the ex vivo response were HLA-C-restricted CMV-specific TCR beta clonotypes.

As concerns this clonotype: Its antigen is still unknown.

This receptor was obtained from a human donor in good health (CMV status not recorded). Some clones in this sample may be carry-over from other donors' samples. Here the sequenced sample was cultured CD8+ T cells from PBMCs, taken from culture after CMV antigen stimulation. The rearrangement links TRBV27 to TRBJ2-5, with unresolved D. The CDR3 spells CASRLTRSGTQYF. Written as DNA, the CDR3 is TGTGCCAGCAGGCTGACACGGTCAGGGACCCAGTACTTC.